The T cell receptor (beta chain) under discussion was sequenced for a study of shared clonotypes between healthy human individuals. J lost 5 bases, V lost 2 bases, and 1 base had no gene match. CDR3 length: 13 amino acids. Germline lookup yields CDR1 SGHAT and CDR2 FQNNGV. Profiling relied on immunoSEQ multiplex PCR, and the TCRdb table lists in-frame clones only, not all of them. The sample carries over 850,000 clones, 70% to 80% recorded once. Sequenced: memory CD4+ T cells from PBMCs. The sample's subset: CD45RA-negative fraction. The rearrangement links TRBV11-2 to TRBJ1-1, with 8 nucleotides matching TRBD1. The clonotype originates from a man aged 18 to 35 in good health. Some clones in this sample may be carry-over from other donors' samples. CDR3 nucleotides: TGTGCCAGCAGCTTAAGACAGGGGACTGAAGCTTTCTTT. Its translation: CASSLRQGTEAFF. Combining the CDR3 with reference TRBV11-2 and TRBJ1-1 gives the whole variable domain EAGVAQSPRYKIIEKRQSVAFWCNPISGHATLYWYQQILGQGPKLLIQFQNNGVVDDSQLPKDRFSAERLKGVDSTLKIQPAKLEDSAVYLCASSLRQGTEAFFGQGTRLTVV.